What follows is one T cell receptor beta chain and its context. Its cognate antigen is unknown. V was clipped by 10 bases and J by 4 bases; unmatched bases: 7. From germline, CDR1 is MNHNS and CDR2 SASEGT. The CDR3 contains 14 residues. An Oncomine TCR Beta short-read assay was used to sequence the DNA from cultured CD4+ T cells. Genomic DNA from cultured CD4+ T cells was extracted. TCRdb itself ran the PCR reads through MiXCR, one entry per CDR3 protein. This table has 10,000 to 15,000 distinct CDR3 sequences, less than 65% appearing once. This entry comes from a study of vaccination and CD4 T cells after COVID-19. This sample's treatment: roughly ten-day PBMC culture with coronavirus spike peptide pools or control peptides (ViraFEST assay). ViraFEST expanded antigen-specific T cells with peptide pools, then sequenced TCRs. These CD4+ T cells came from approximately 10-day cultures by negative selection.

This TCR came from a human donor who had recovered from COVID-19. The V call is TRBV6-1, the J call TRBJ1-4; 9 nucleotides agree with TRBD1. Input material: CD4+ T cells from blood, cultured in vitro. The CDR3 nucleotides are TGTGCCATGGGACAGGGAGGGGATAATGAAAAACTGTTTTTT. Protein product: CAMGQGGDNEKLFF.